Each of the 2 T cell receptor beta chains below was sequenced from the same sample in a study of tumor and adjacent non-tumor tissue in lung cancer (dated by TCRdb to the late 2010s). Library preparation used multiplex PCR. Sequencing was performed on an Illumina HiSeq 2500. TCRbeta libraries were constructed through three rounds of nested PCR with primers (Table S4) according to protocols modified from ARM-PCR. The public reads were reanalyzed by TCRdb: fastp trimming at Q25, MiXCR alignment, in-frame beta chains only. Each entry is one CDR3 protein sequence, shown with its most common DNA and genes. Here the sample has more than 60,000 distinct CDR3 sequences; roughly 80% occur a single time. The leading ten clones occupy 12% of the sample. RNA was isolated from bulk, unsorted tissue, and RNA quality was assessed with a NanoDrop ND-1000 and an Agilent 2100. The specimen sequenced was lung tumor tissue. These receptors all stem from a woman aged 45-65 years with non-small cell lung cancer.

This clonotype appeared a few times. The rearrangement links TRBV7-9 to TRBJ2-3; TRBD1 agrees at 7 bases. CDR3 length: 14 residues. Trimming cost V 9 bases and J 2 bases; bases outside gene matches: 8. Germline values: CDR1 SEHNR, CDR2 FQNEAQ (reference sequence). The CDR3 coding sequence is TGTGCCAGGAGCCTGGGACAGCTCACAGATACGCAGTATTTT. It yields the protein CARSLGQLTDTQYF.

Turning to this clonotype: A read error may account for a junction end that differs from germline. The chain combines TRBV5-6 with TRBJ2-3; 10 bases agree with TRBD2. This CDR3 has 22 residues. CDR1 is SGHDT and CDR2 is YYEEEE in the germline V gene. The CDR3 DNA reads as TGTGCCAGCAGCTTGACCCTTCGACGAGGGCTAGCGGGAGTGCAGAGCACAGATGCGCAGTATTTT. Translation: CASSLTLRRGLAGVQSTDAQYF.